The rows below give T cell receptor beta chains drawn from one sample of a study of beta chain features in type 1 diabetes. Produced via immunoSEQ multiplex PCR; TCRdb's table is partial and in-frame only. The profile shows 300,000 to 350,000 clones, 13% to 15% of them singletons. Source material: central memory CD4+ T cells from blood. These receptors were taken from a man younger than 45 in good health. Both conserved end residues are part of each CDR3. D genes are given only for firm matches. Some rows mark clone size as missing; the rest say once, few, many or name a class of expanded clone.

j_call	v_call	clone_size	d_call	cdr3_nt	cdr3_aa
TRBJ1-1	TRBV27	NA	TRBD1	TGTGCCAGCAGTCTTCAGGGGGTGGGCACTGAAGCTTTCTTT	CASSLQGVGTEAFF
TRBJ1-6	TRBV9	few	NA	TGTGCCAGCAGCGAGAACGGGATTAATTCACCCCTCCACTTT	CASSENGINSPLHF
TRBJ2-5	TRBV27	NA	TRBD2	TGTGCCAGCAGTAGAGCGGGAGTACCAGAGACCCAGTACTTC	CASSRAGVPETQYF
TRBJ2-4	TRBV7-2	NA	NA	TGTGCCAGCAGCCCCGGGCGACAGTCAGCCAAAAACATTCAGTACTTC	CASSPGRQSAKNIQYF
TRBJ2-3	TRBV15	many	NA	TGTGCCACCAGCAGAGACATTGAGGGGTTAACGCAGTATTTT	CATSRDIEGLTQYF
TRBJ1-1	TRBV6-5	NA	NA	TGTGCCAGTACGGACACCCGGGGGAGGACTGAAGCTTTCTTT	CASTDTRGRTEAFF
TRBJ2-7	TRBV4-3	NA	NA	TGCGCCAGCAGCCAAGAGGGGGCACCTTCCTACGAGCAGTACTTC	CASSQEGAPSYEQYF
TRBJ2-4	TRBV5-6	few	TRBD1	TGTGCCAGCAGCTCATTGCAGGGGGCGGTTAACATTCAGTACTTC	CASSSLQGAVNIQYF
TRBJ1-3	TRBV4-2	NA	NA	TGTGCCAGCAGCCAAGATACCGTTAGCTCTGGAAACACCATATATTTT	CASSQDTVSSGNTIYF
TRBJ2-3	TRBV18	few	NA	TGTGCCAGCTCACCTAACGTAGATACGCAGTATTTT	CASSPNVDTQYF
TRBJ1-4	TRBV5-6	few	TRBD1	TGTGCCAGCAGCTTGGCGGGACAGGGGGAAGAAAAACTGTTTTTT	CASSLAGQGEEKLFF
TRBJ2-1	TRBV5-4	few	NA	TGTGCCAGCAGCTTGGGGACCGAACCCTACAATGAGCAGTTCTTC	CASSLGTEPYNEQFF
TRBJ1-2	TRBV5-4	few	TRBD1	TGTGCCAGCAGCTTGGACTTCAGGGGGCCTTGGGGCTACACCTTC	CASSLDFRGPWGYTF
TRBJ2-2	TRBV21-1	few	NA	TGTGCCAGCAGCCTAGAGGGCTGGCCCGGGGAGCTGTTTTTT	CASSLEGWPGELFF
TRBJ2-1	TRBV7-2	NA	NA	TGTGCCAGCAGCTTAGGTAGAGACAATGAGCAGTTCTTC	CASSLGRDNEQFF
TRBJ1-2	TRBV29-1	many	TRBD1	TGCAGCGTTTTAGGGGGCGCGGAGCGCTATGGCTACACCTTC	CSVLGGAERYGYTF
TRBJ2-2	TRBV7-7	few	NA	TGTGCCAGCAGCTTCCGTCCCAGCGGACCTCAGACCGGGGAGCTGTTTTTT	CASSFRPSGPQTGELFF
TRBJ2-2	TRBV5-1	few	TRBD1	TGCGCCAGCAGGAGAGGAACAGGGGACACCGGGGAGCTGTTTTTT	CASRRGTGDTGELFF
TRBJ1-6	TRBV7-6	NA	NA	TGTGCCAGCAGCTTCGGCCAAAGGAATTCACCCCTCCACTTT	CASSFGQRNSPLHF
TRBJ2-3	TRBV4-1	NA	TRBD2	TGCGCCAGCAGCCAAGGGGCGGGGGGCCCACCTAGCACAGATACGCAGTATTTT	CASSQGAGGPPSTDTQYF
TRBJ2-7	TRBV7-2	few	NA	TGTGCCAGCAGCGGCCCCGGGCCAAGGTCCTACTTC	CASSGPGPRSYF
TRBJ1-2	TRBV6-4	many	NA	TGTGCCAGCAGTCCTGGGAGAATTGGCTATGGCTACACCTTC	CASSPGRIGYGYTF
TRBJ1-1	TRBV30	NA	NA	TGTGCCTGTCGGTCGCCGAACACTGAAGCTTTCTTT	CACRSPNTEAFF
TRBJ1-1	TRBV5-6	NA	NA	TGTGCCAGCAGCTTCCAAATCACGACAGAGAACACTGAAGCTTTCTTT	CASSFQITTENTEAFF
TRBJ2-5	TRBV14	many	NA	TGTGCCAGCAGCCAACGGGACTGGAAAGAGACCCAGTACTTC	CASSQRDWKETQYF
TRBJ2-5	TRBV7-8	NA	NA	TGTGCCAGCAGCCTCCATTTAGGCAGGACGGGGGAGACCCAGTACTTC	CASSLHLGRTGETQYF
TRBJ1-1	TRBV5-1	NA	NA	TGCGCCAGCAGCTCAAGGCCACCGGGCCGAAACACTGAAGCTTTCTTT	CASSSRPPGRNTEAFF
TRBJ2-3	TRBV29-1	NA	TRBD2	TGCAGCGTCGCCATAGCGGGGGGGCGAGATACGCAGTATTTT	CSVAIAGGRDTQYF
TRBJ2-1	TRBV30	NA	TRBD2	TGTGCCTGGAGTGTGGGGACTAGCTCTGGAGAAGAGCAGTTCTTC	CAWSVGTSSGEEQFF
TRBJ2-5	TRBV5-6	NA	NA	TGTGCCAGCAGCTCTCGGGTGGGGTACCAAGAGACCCAGTACTTC	CASSSRVGYQETQYF
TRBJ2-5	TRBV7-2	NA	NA	TGTGCCAGCGAAGGATTTCGGGTCTCTAGGGCCCAGTACTTC	CASEGFRVSRAQYF